Reported below is one T cell receptor (beta chain). Sequencing was performed with immunoSEQ multiplex PCR; in TCRdb, only in-frame clones are kept and a portion is missing. This table has 120,000 to 150,000 clones, approximately 87% appearing once. This entry is derived from a study of blood T cell repertoires in COVID-19. Turning to the study itself: Donors in the United States, Italy and Spain gave samples during acute or convalescent COVID-19.

The CDR3 loop spans 18 amino acids. Germline values: CDR1 SGHVS, CDR2 FQNEAQ. V lost 5 bases, J lost 7 bases, and 16 bases stayed unmatched. Sample: peripheral blood. This TCR derives from a man in his fifties who had recovered from COVID-19. The chain has TRBV7-8 and TRBJ1-4; 10 nucleotides align to TRBD1. The CDR3 DNA sequence: TGTGCCAGCAGCCCCCTTAGGACAGGGGGTTTACGAGTTGAAAAACTGTTTTTT. Protein: CASSPLRTGGLRVEKLFF.